A selection of T cell receptor beta chains follows, all from one sample in a study of blood T cell repertoires in COVID-19. Profiled with immunoSEQ multiplex PCR; TCRdb holds only in-frame clones, not every one. The sample has 140,000 to 150,000 clones, approximately 90% seen once. The sequenced sample consisted of PBMCs or T cells enriched from blood (not recorded which). The receptors stem from a middle-aged woman who had been exposed to COVID-19. CDR3s include the opening cysteine and the closing phenylalanine or tryptophan. D genes are given only for firm matches. Only some rows state a clone size, as once, few, many or a class for expanded clones.

V: TRBV2; size: -; J: TRBJ2-5; D: -; CDR3: CASRPREQGEETQYF; DNA: TGTGCCAGCAGACCCCGGGAGCAGGGGGAGGAGACCCAGTACTTC
V: TRBV4-3; size: -; J: TRBJ1-1; D: -; CDR3: CASSQDTGNTEAFF; DNA: TGCGCCAGCAGCCAAGACACAGGGAACACTGAAGCTTTCTTT
V: TRBV15; size: few; J: TRBJ2-2; D: -; CDR3: CATSYDTFTGELFF; DNA: TGTGCCACCAGCTACGACACCTTCACCGGGGAGCTGTTTTTT
V: TRBV7-2; size: -; J: TRBJ2-1; D: TRBD2; CDR3: CASSSLAGGPTSYNEQFF; DNA: TGTGCCAGCAGCTCTCTAGCGGGAGGGCCTACCTCCTACAATGAGCAGTTCTTC
V: TRBV29-1; size: -; J: TRBJ1-1; D: -; CDR3: CSAPGRGVGTEAFF; DNA: TGCAGCGCCCCCGGGCGGGGCGTTGGCACTGAAGCTTTCTTT
V: TRBV5-8; size: -; J: TRBJ1-3; D: TRBD1; CDR3: CASRRQGAYSGNTIYF; DNA: TGTGCCAGCAGAAGACAGGGAGCCTACTCTGGAAACACCATATATTTT
V: TRBV20-1; size: -; J: TRBJ2-1; D: TRBD2; CDR3: CSASPASGKNEQFF; DNA: TGCAGTGCTAGTCCGGCTAGCGGGAAAAATGAGCAGTTCTTC
V: TRBV7-9; size: -; J: TRBJ2-7; D: -; CDR3: CASSLGDYEQYF; DNA: TGTGCCAGCAGCTTGGGAGACTACGAGCAGTACTTC
V: TRBV28; size: few; J: TRBJ1-1; D: -; CDR3: CASRRDKKNTEAFF; DNA: TGTGCCAGCAGGCGGGATAAAAAGAACACTGAAGCTTTCTTT
V: TRBV5-1; size: -; J: TRBJ1-1; D: TRBD1; CDR3: CASSSPGQRNTEAFF; DNA: TGCGCCAGCAGCTCACCGGGACAGAGGAACACTGAAGCTTTCTTT
V: TRBV6-1; size: -; J: TRBJ1-6; D: TRBD1; CDR3: CASSEGAGGNSPLHF; DNA: TGTGCCAGCAGTGAAGGGGCAGGGGGTAATTCACCCCTCCACTTT
V: TRBV5-5; size: -; J: TRBJ1-2; D: -; CDR3: CASSLGQAFLYGYTF; DNA: TGTGCCAGCAGCTTGGGACAGGCCTTCCTCTATGGCTACACCTTC
V: TRBV4-1; size: -; J: TRBJ1-4; D: -; CDR3: CASSQTPIDEKLFF; DNA: TGCGCCAGCAGCCAGACTCCGATAGATGAAAAACTGTTTTTT
V: TRBV4-1; size: -; J: TRBJ1-4; D: -; CDR3: CASSQGRRGTNEKLFF; DNA: TGCGCCAGCAGCCAAGGACGCAGGGGCACTAATGAAAAACTGTTTTTT
V: TRBV5-4; size: few; J: TRBJ1-3; D: -; CDR3: CASSLGLSGNTIYF; DNA: TGTGCCAGCAGCTTGGGACTCTCTGGAAACACCATATATTTT
V: TRBV10-2; size: once; J: TRBJ1-3; D: -; CDR3: CASSLGQEGNTIYF; DNA: TGCGCCAGCAGCTTGGGACAAGAAGGAAACACCATATATTTT
V: TRBV6-5; size: once; J: TRBJ1-6; D: -; CDR3: CASSQSVTYNSPLHF; DNA: TGTGCCAGCAGTCAATCGGTCACCTATAATTCACCCCTCCACTTT
V: TRBV6-5; size: -; J: TRBJ1-6; D: TRBD1; CDR3: CASNRDRVSPLHF; DNA: TGTGCCAGCAACCGGGACAGGGTTTCACCCCTCCACTTT
V: TRBV15; size: -; J: TRBJ1-3; D: -; CDR3: CATSIKYSGNTIYF; DNA: TGTGCCACCAGCATCAAATACAGCGGAAACACCATATATTTT
V: TRBV5-5; size: -; J: TRBJ2-4; D: TRBD1; CDR3: CASSEPGQKNIQYF; DNA: TGTGCCAGCAGCGAACCGGGACAGAAAAACATTCAGTACTTC
V: TRBV29-1; size: -; J: TRBJ1-2; D: -; CDR3: CSLTLGDGYTF; DNA: TGCAGCCTAACCCTTGGAGACGGCTACACCTTC
V: TRBV16; size: -; J: TRBJ1-1; D: -; CDR3: CASSQGASGAFF; DNA: TGTGCCAGCAGCCAGGGGGCTTCGGGAGCTTTCTTT
V: TRBV7-6; size: -; J: TRBJ2-1; D: TRBD1; CDR3: CASSLGLGQGINEQFF; DNA: TGTGCCAGCAGCTTAGGTCTAGGACAGGGTATCAATGAGCAGTTCTTC
V: TRBV23-1; size: -; J: TRBJ1-2; D: -; CDR3: CASSRLKGSGYTF; DNA: TGCGCCAGCAGTCGATTAAAGGGGTCCGGCTACACCTTC
V: TRBV10-1; size: -; J: TRBJ1-2; D: TRBD1; CDR3: CASSDTGDYGYTF; DNA: TGCGCCAGCAGTGATACAGGGGACTATGGCTACACCTTC
V: TRBV7-9; size: -; J: TRBJ2-7; D: -; CDR3: CASSLGGESSYEQYF; DNA: TGTGCCAGCAGCTTAGGGGGCGAGAGCTCCTACGAGCAGTACTTC
V: TRBV7-9; size: -; J: TRBJ1-1; D: TRBD1; CDR3: CASSLGQGATEAFF; DNA: TGTGCCAGCAGCTTAGGACAGGGGGCTACTGAAGCTTTCTTT
V: TRBV6-2/TRBV6-3; size: -; J: TRBJ2-7; D: TRBD1; CDR3: CASSPDRLKFYEQYF; DNA: TGTGCCAGCAGTCCGGACAGGCTTAAATTCTACGAGCAGTACTTC
V: TRBV11-2; size: few; J: TRBJ2-1; D: -; CDR3: CASSFILARNEQFF; DNA: TGTGCCAGCAGCTTCATCCTAGCGAGGAATGAGCAGTTCTTC
V: TRBV5-1; size: -; J: TRBJ1-4; D: -; CDR3: CASSLAAGVNEKLFF; DNA: TGCGCCAGCAGCTTGGCGGCAGGGGTTAATGAAAAACTGTTTTTT
V: TRBV2; size: -; J: TRBJ1-6; D: -; CDR3: CASSFALEGNSPLHF; DNA: TGTGCCAGCAGCTTCGCTCTGGAGGGGAATTCACCCCTCCACTTT
V: TRBV6-6; size: -; J: TRBJ2-5; D: TRBD2; CDR3: CASSPGTSGSGETQYF; DNA: TGTGCCAGCAGTCCCGGGACTAGCGGGAGTGGTGAGACCCAGTACTTC
V: TRBV5-6; size: -; J: TRBJ2-7; D: TRBD1; CDR3: CASSSRGQGITYEQYF; DNA: TGTGCCAGCAGTTCCAGAGGACAGGGCATAACCTACGAGCAGTACTTC
V: TRBV6-4; size: medium-sized; J: TRBJ2-6; D: -; CDR3: CASSDSGGSGANVLTF; DNA: TGTGCCAGCAGTGACTCAGGGGGCTCTGGGGCCAACGTCCTGACTTTC
V: TRBV4-3; size: -; J: TRBJ2-3; D: -; CDR3: CASSQDRLSTDTQYF; DNA: TGCGCCAGCAGCCAAGACAGGCTGAGCACAGATACGCAGTATTTT
V: TRBV10-3; size: -; J: TRBJ1-5; D: -; CDR3: CAISNGQQNQPQHF; DNA: TGTGCCATCAGTAATGGGCAACAAAATCAGCCCCAGCATTTT
V: TRBV6-5; size: -; J: TRBJ2-1; D: -; CDR3: CASSSTSGGNEQFF; DNA: TGTGCCAGCAGTTCGACTAGTGGGGGGAATGAGCAGTTCTTC
V: TRBV29-1; size: -; J: TRBJ2-1; D: TRBD2; CDR3: CSMTGTRVVNEQFF; DNA: TGCAGTATGACCGGGACTAGGGTTGTGAATGAGCAGTTCTTC
V: TRBV2; size: -; J: TRBJ1-2; D: TRBD1; CDR3: CASSREFDRDKGYTF; DNA: TGTGCCAGCAGTCGGGAATTCGACAGGGATAAAGGCTACACCTTC
V: TRBV28; size: -; J: TRBJ1-1; D: TRBD1; CDR3: CASTRDSRELAEAFF; DNA: TGTGCCAGCACTCGGGACAGTCGGGAGTTAGCTGAAGCTTTCTTT
V: TRBV10-3; size: -; J: TRBJ2-1; D: -; CDR3: CAISFLYVGQKNNEQFF; DNA: TGTGCCATCAGTTTCCTATATGTTGGGCAGAAGAACAATGAGCAGTTCTTC
V: TRBV10-3; size: -; J: TRBJ1-1; D: TRBD1; CDR3: CAISEATGMGGEAFF; DNA: TGTGCCATCAGTGAGGCGACAGGGATGGGCGGTGAAGCTTTCTTT
V: TRBV18; size: few; J: TRBJ1-5; D: -; CDR3: CASSQETAYNQPQHF; DNA: TGTGCCAGCTCACAGGAGACGGCCTACAATCAGCCCCAGCATTTT
V: TRBV27; size: -; J: TRBJ2-7; D: TRBD2; CDR3: CASSLAASGLYEQYF; DNA: TGTGCCAGCAGTTTGGCGGCTAGCGGGCTCTACGAGCAGTACTTC
V: TRBV25-1; size: -; J: TRBJ2-5; D: TRBD1; CDR3: CASSGHRGLGETQYF; DNA: TGTGCCAGCAGTGGGCACAGGGGCCTGGGGGAGACCCAGTACTTC
V: TRBV5-1; size: -; J: TRBJ2-3; D: -; CDR3: CASSLETSSTDTQYF; DNA: TGCGCCAGCAGCTTGGAAACATCTAGCACAGATACGCAGTATTTT
V: TRBV19; size: -; J: TRBJ1-5; D: -; CDR3: CASSRALNQPQHF; DNA: TGTGCCAGTAGTAGGGCATTGAACCAGCCCCAGCATTTT
V: TRBV3-1/TRBV3-2; size: -; J: TRBJ2-7; D: -; CDR3: CASTPGSHSYEQYF; DNA: TGTGCCAGCACCCCGGGTTCCCACTCCTACGAGCAGTACTTC
V: TRBV4-1; size: -; J: TRBJ1-5; D: TRBD1; CDR3: CASSQDPGQSSNQPQHF; DNA: TGCGCCAGCAGCCAAGATCCGGGACAGAGTAGCAATCAGCCCCAGCATTTT
V: TRBV7-6; size: -; J: TRBJ2-7; D: TRBD1; CDR3: CASSSWGQGSYEQYF; DNA: TGTGCCAGCAGCTCTTGGGGACAGGGCTCCTACGAGCAGTACTTC
V: TRBV4-1; size: few; J: TRBJ2-2; D: TRBD2; CDR3: CASSFRTSGRGRTGELFF; DNA: TGCGCCAGCAGTTTTCGGACTAGCGGGAGGGGAAGAACCGGGGAGCTGTTTTTT
V: TRBV19; size: few; J: TRBJ2-3; D: -; CDR3: CASSISDSALGDTQYF; DNA: TGTGCCAGTAGTATTTCTGACAGCGCCTTGGGGGATACGCAGTATTTT
V: TRBV5-6; size: -; J: TRBJ2-7; D: TRBD1; CDR3: CASSLSGQGREQYF; DNA: TGTGCCAGCAGCTTATCGGGACAGGGGAGGGAGCAGTACTTC